The next 29 T cell receptor beta chains were all read from a single sample in a study of response to subunit inactivated influenza vaccine. TCRdb ran MiXCR on the RT-PCR reads and lists one entry per CDR3 protein. The table shows 490,000 or so distinct CDR3 sequences, with 6.5% to 8% occurring only once. This sample comprised PBMCs from blood, obtained less than 30 months after vaccination. These receptors all come from a man aged 45 to 70 who received an inactivated influenza vaccine.

In this sample, this clonotype turned up many times. CDR3 protein: CASNALGRLDNEQFF. As DNA, the CDR3 is TGTGCCAGCAACGCCCTCGGGAGGTTGGACAATGAGCAGTTCTTC. The chain combines TRBV9 with TRBJ2-1; 7 bases line up with TRBD2. V trimming: 6 bases; J trimming: 5 bases; junction bases outside the gene matches: 11. This CDR3 comprises 15 residues. Germline assignment: CDR1 SGDLS and CDR2 YYNGEE.

The CDR3 DNA reads as TGCGCCACCGCTACAGGGTTGGACACCGGGGAGCTGTTTTTT. Translation: CATATGLDTGELFF. The chain is built from TRBV10-2 and TRBJ2-2; D possibly corresponds to TRBD1 (6 bases). CDR3 length equals 14 residues. Germline V gene lookup returns CDR1 WSHSY and CDR2 SAAADI. V gave up 10 bases and J gave up 3 bases, with 15 bases separating them.

The V and J genes are TRBV12-3 or TRBV12-4 and TRBJ1-2, with 8 bases identical to TRBD1. This CDR3 is built from 13 residues. V shed 7 bases and J 4 bases; nucleotides not matched to a gene: 5. CDR3 coding DNA: TGTGCCAGCACCCAGGGGGCGGGCTATGGCTACACCTTC. Its protein product is CASTQGAGYGYTF.

With regard to this clonotype: A junction boundary mismatches the germline segment, possibly from a read error. The J gene is TRBJ2-7, the V gene TRBV5-1, with 7 bases identical to TRBD1. CDR1 and CDR2 (germline): SGHRS, YFSETQ. CDR3 length: 14 residues. The CDR3 coding sequence is TGCGCCAGCCATCGACAGGGAGAGGCCTACGAGCAGTGCTTC. It translates to CASHRQGEAYEQCF.

This clonotype was seen at least ten times. The rearrangement joins TRBV5-1 to TRBJ2-5; 14 bases fit TRBD2. The CDR3 has 16 amino acids. Trimming took 1 base from V and 4 from J; bases not matched to a gene: 3. CDR1 is SGHRS, CDR2 YFSETQ, per germline. The CDR3 is CASSLTGTSGRETQYF. CDR3 sequence (DNA): TGCGCCAGCAGCTTGACCGGGACTAGCGGGAGAGAGACCCAGTACTTC.

This clonotype was seen repeatedly, ten times or more. The chain employs TRBV12-3 or TRBV12-4 and TRBJ2-7; 9 bases are a match to TRBD2. V lost 5 bases, J lost 0 bases, and 2 bases stayed unmatched. This CDR3 spans 14 amino acids. The CDR3 sequence: CASSPGLASYEQYF. The CDR3 coding sequence is TGTGCCAGCAGTCCGGGACTAGCCTCCTACGAGCAGTACTTC.

The chain employs TRBV6-5 and TRBJ2-7; a possible D gene is TRBD2 (5 bases). Looked up from germline, CDR1 is MNHEY and CDR2 is SVGAGI. Trimming took off 0 bases at V and 2 bases at J, with 11 bases between the two ends. The CDR3 contains 15 residues. This CDR3 is CASSYSRAATYEQYF. CDR3 DNA sequence: TGTGCCAGCAGTTACTCCCGAGCGGCAACCTACGAGCAGTACTTC.

This clonotype was counted ten times or more. The gene calls are TRBV15 and TRBJ1-4; 9 nucleotides agree with TRBD1. This CDR3 has 14 residues. From germline, CDR1 is LNHNV and CDR2 YYDKDF (reference sequence). The junction had 4 bases not matched to a gene; V was cut back by 3 bases and J by 8 bases. This CDR3 is CATSRDRGREKLFF. For the CDR3, the DNA is TGTGCCACCAGCAGGGACAGGGGTCGGGAAAAACTGTTTTTT.

This sequence joins TRBV5-1 and TRBJ2-7; D uncertain. Germline loops: CDR1 SGHRS, CDR2 YFSETQ. CDR3 size: 14 residues. With 1 base removed from V and 3 bases from J, the gap between germline ends came to 11 bases. Written as DNA, the CDR3 is TGCGCCAGCAGCTTGATCCCTGGGAACTACGAGCAGTACTTC. Its translation: CASSLIPGNYEQYF.

The table lists this clonotype with a few counts. The chain carries TRBV20-1 and TRBJ2-3; 7 bases match TRBD2. Unmatched junction bases numbered 8, after V lost 0 bases and J lost 2 bases. The CDR3 is 16 amino acids. Per germline, CDR1 DFQATT and CDR2 SNEGSKA (reference sequence). The CDR3 reads CSARDREAGYTDTQYF. CDR3 in DNA: TGCAGTGCTAGAGATCGGGAAGCGGGGTACACAGATACGCAGTATTTT.

Concerning this clonotype: Germline and junction disagree at one end, which may indicate a read error. This chain uses TRBV5-5 with TRBJ2-3; 10 bases are shared with TRBD1. This CDR3 has 16 amino acids. Germline V CDR1 and CDR2: SGHKS, YYEKEE (reference sequence). The CDR3, as DNA: TGTGCCAGCAGCTTGGAGACAGGGGGCACGGCAGATGCGCAGTATTTT. This codes for CASSLETGGTADAQYF.

This clonotype was seen more than once but under ten times. The chain recombines TRBV28 with TRBJ2-2; weak D call: TRBD2 (5 bases). CDR1 is MDHEN and CDR2 is SYDVKM in the germline V gene. V was trimmed by 6 bases and J by 1 base, leaving 18 bases between them. The CDR3 sequence is 17 residues long. CDR3 loop: CASSPRTYPRNTGELFF. The CDR3 nucleotides are TGTGCCAGCAGCCCCCGGACTTACCCTAGGAACACCGGGGAGCTGTTTTTT.

This chain joins TRBV20-1 and TRBJ2-3, with 9 bases identical to TRBD1. CDR1 DFQATT and CDR2 SNEGSKA come from the germline V gene (reference sequence). V shed 1 base, J shed 2 bases, and the junction held 4 bases outside the gene matches. The CDR3 is 15 amino acids. DNA for the CDR3: TGCAGTGCTAGAGCAGGACAGGGGATCACAGATACGCAGTATTTT. This translates into CSARAGQGITDTQYF.

This clonotype was detected many times. The chain has TRBV12-3 or TRBV12-4 and TRBJ1-2, with 9 bases lining up with TRBD1. The CDR3 has 15 amino acids. With V trimmed by 3 bases and J by 2 bases, 4 bases remained unmatched. As DNA, the CDR3 is TGTGCCAGCAGTTTTTTGACAGGGGGAAACTATGGCTACACCTTC. Translated: CASSFLTGGNYGYTF.

This clonotype was found a few times. This sequence joins TRBV14 and TRBJ1-2; D ambiguous. Per germline, CDR1 SGHDN and CDR2 FVKESK. CDR3 length: 15 residues. Trimming cost V 4 bases and J 4 bases, with 16 bases left between them. CDR3 sequence (DNA): TGTGCCAGCAGCCTAGCGGCCTTCGGAGGCTATGGCTACACCTTC. This codes for CASSLAAFGGYGYTF.

The chain couples TRBV9 to TRBJ2-1; D might be TRBD1 (5 bases). V lost 4 bases to trimming and J lost 9 bases, with 20 bases between them. This CDR3 has 15 residues. Germline CDR1 is SGDLS and CDR2 is YYNGEE. CDR3 region: CASSRGGVRLGEQFF. In DNA form, the CDR3 reads TGTGCCAGCAGCAGGGGTGGGGTCAGGTTGGGTGAGCAGTTCTTC. The whole variable domain, filled in from reference TRBV9 and TRBJ2-1, reads DSGVTQTPKHLITATGQRVTLRCSPRSGDLSVYWYQQSLDQGLQFLIQYYNGEERAKGNILERFSAQQFPDLHSELNLSSLELGDSALYFCASSRGGVRLGEQFFGPGTRLTVL.

This clonotype has a count of ten or more. J is TRBJ1-2 and V is TRBV4-3; 12 bases line up with TRBD1. Unmatched junction bases numbered 11, after V lost 4 bases and J lost 8 bases. Germline V CDR1 and CDR2: LGHNA, YSLEER. The CDR3 spans 16 residues. DNA of the CDR3: TGCGCCAGCAGCCCAGACGGGGGACAGGGGGCGCGAGGCTACACCTTC. This sequence encodes CASSPDGGQGARGYTF.

This clonotype was counted only a few times. The rearrangement links TRBV24-1 to TRBJ1-3; D is unclear. CDR3 length: 13 amino acids. CDR1 and CDR2 from the germline V gene are KGHDR and SFDVKD. Trimming removed 4 bases from V and 0 bases from J, with 3 bases in between. The CDR3 is CATSDTSGNTIYF. The CDR3 nucleotides are TGTGCCACCAGTGACACCTCTGGAAACACCATATATTTT.

This clonotype was picked up many times. The chain joins TRBV29-1 to TRBJ2-1; maybe TRBD1 (6 bases). Germline CDR1 and CDR2: SQVTM and ANQGSEA. The V and J ends lost 6 bases and 6 bases respectively, with 15 bases between them. The CDR3 contains 13 residues. The CDR3 DNA reads TGCAGCGTCTCTAGGGACACCGTCAATGAGCAGTTCTTC. The encoded protein is CSVSRDTVNEQFF.

This clonotype was detected only a few times. The V call is TRBV3-1, the J call TRBJ1-2; no reliable D call. Deletions cut 0 bases from V and 8 bases from J, with 13 bases between. CDR1 and CDR2 (germline): LGHDT, YNNKEL (reference sequence). The CDR3 sequence is 14 residues long. This CDR3 reads CASSQDLVGNGYTF. The CDR3 DNA sequence: TGTGCCAGCAGCCAAGACTTAGTGGGTAACGGCTACACCTTC. The variable domain in full, completed from reference TRBV3-1 and TRBJ1-2, reads DTAVSQTPKYLVTQMGNDKSIKCEQNLGHDTMYWYKQDSKKFLKIMFSYNNKELIINETVPNRFSPKSPDKAHLNLHINSLELGDSAVYFCASSQDLVGNGYTFGSGTRLTVV.

J is TRBJ2-3 and V is TRBV7-8; TRBD2 matches 7 bases. This CDR3 has 15 amino acids. V lost 3 bases, J lost 6 bases, and 9 bases stayed unmatched. Germline V gene lookup returns CDR1 SGHVS and CDR2 FQNEAQ. The CDR3 nucleotides read TGTGCCAGCAGCTTCGGACTAGAGAGTACTGATACGCAGTATTTT. It translates to CASSFGLESTDTQYF. Full variable domain (rest looked up from reference TRBV7-8 and TRBJ2-3): GAGVSQSPRYKVAKRGQDVALRCDPISGHVSLFWYQQALGQGPEFLTYFQNEAQLDKSGLPSDRFFAERPEGSVSTLKIQRTQQEDSAVYLCASSFGLESTDTQYFGPGTRLTVL.

This clonotype has just a few counts. J is TRBJ2-3 and V is TRBV9; no clear D gene. Trimming stripped 4 bases from V and 2 bases from J, with 14 bases between. The germline V gene encodes CDR1 SGDLS and CDR2 YYNGEE. This CDR3 spans 15 amino acids. DNA for the CDR3: TGTGCCAGCAGCTCCCGCGGCGTAGTCACAGATACGCAGTATTTT. Translating gives CASSSRGVVTDTQYF.

V gene TRBV12-3 or TRBV12-4 combines with J gene TRBJ1-2; tentatively, D is TRBD1 (5 bases). This CDR3 comprises 13 residues. V lost 5 bases, J lost 5 bases, and 12 bases lay in between. The CDR3 DNA follows: TGTGCCAGCAGTCCACAGGTGCGGTATGGCTACACCTTC. The encoded protein is CASSPQVRYGYTF.

This chain uses TRBV29-1 with TRBJ2-1; 10 bases map to TRBD1. This CDR3 is built from 15 residues. Germline V CDR1 and CDR2: SQVTM, ANQGSEA. The J segment lost 0 bases and the V segment lost 3 bases, leaving 2 bases of the junction unmatched. This chain's CDR3 is CSVDGTGASYNEQFF. DNA for the CDR3: TGCAGCGTTGATGGGACAGGGGCCTCCTACAATGAGCAGTTCTTC.

V usage is TRBV20-1 and J usage is TRBJ2-2, with TRBD2 matching 13 bases. In germline, CDR1 is DFQATT, CDR2 SNEGSKA (reference sequence). Losses at the gene ends were 1 base for V and 7 bases for J; bases not matched to a gene: 6. The CDR3 spans 16 residues. This CDR3 reads CSARGTSGGLIGELFF. CDR3 sequence (DNA): TGCAGTGCTAGAGGGACTAGCGGGGGCCTAATCGGGGAGCTGTTTTTT.

This clonotype has ten or more counts. The chain joins TRBV7-2 to TRBJ2-2, with 8 positions matching TRBD2. Per the germline V gene, CDR1 is SGHTA and CDR2 is FQGNSA. This CDR3 spans 14 amino acids. The trim removed 5 bases at V and 4 bases at J, leaving 3 bases unmatched. In nucleotides, the CDR3 is TGTGCCAGCAGCCGGGGGGGGTCCACCGGGGAGCTGTTTTTT. This codes for CASSRGGSTGELFF. Full variable domain (outside the CDR3, taken from reference TRBV7-2 and TRBJ2-2): GAGVSQSPSNKVTEKGKDVELRCDPISGHTALYWYRQSLGQGLEFLIYFQGNSAPDKSGLPSDRFSAERTGGSVSTLTIQRTQQEDSAVYLCASSRGGSTGELFFGEGSRLTVL.

This clonotype was counted at least ten times. The CDR3 reads CASSYEGRGYEQYF. CDR3 nucleotides: TGTGCCAGCAGTTACGAAGGCAGGGGCTACGAGCAGTACTTC. The chain joins TRBV6-5 to TRBJ2-7; tentatively, D is TRBD1 (6 bases). With 2 bases removed from V and 3 bases from J, the gap between germline ends came to 11 bases. The CDR3 extends over 14 amino acids. The germline V gene has CDR1 MNHEY and CDR2 SVGAGI.

This clonotype was seen repeatedly, ten times or more. DNA for the CDR3: TGCAGTGCTAGAACTTGGGACGGGAACACTGAAGCTTTCTTT. The encoded protein is CSARTWDGNTEAFF. The chain is built from TRBV20-1 and TRBJ1-1; maybe TRBD1 (5 bases). Trimming cost V 2 bases and J 1 base, with 11 bases left between them. Germline loops: CDR1 DFQATT, CDR2 SNEGSKA (reference sequence). The CDR3 extends over 14 amino acids.

This clonotype was observed a handful of times. This chain connects TRBV20-1 to TRBJ1-5, with 7 positions matching TRBD1. V trimming: 4 bases; J trimming: 1 base; junction bases outside the gene matches: 13. Germline-derived CDR1 and CDR2 are DFQATT and SNEGSKA (reference sequence). This CDR3 has 17 residues. CDR3 in DNA: TGCAGTGCTATACCGGGACAGCGGATTGGAAGCAATCAGCCCCAGCATTTT. Translation: CSAIPGQRIGSNQPQHF.